These T cell receptor beta chains were read from a single sample in a study of blood T cell repertoires in COVID-19. This table comes from immunoSEQ multiplex PCR, and its TCRdb copy is limited to in-frame clones, with some not included. There are around 400,000 clones in the sample; more than 80% occur only once, and 0.95% to 1.5% lies in the top ten. The sample consisted of peripheral blood. These receptors were obtained from a man aged 35 to 55 with acute or convalescent COVID-19. Both conserved end residues are part of each CDR3. A D gene is named only where the DNA matches it firmly. The size of a clone is reported for some rows only, either as once, few or many, or as a class for expanded clones.

V gene,D gene,J gene,clone size,CDR3 DNA,CDR3 protein
TRBV27,TRBD1,TRBJ1-2,NA,TGTGCCAGCCGGGACAGCTCCTCTGGCTATGGCTACACCTTC,CASRDSSSGYGYTF
TRBV27,NA,TRBJ2-3,NA,TGTGCCAGCAGTTTGTGGGGGGGCCATTCAGATACGCAGTATTTT,CASSLWGGHSDTQYF
TRBV7-2,NA,TRBJ1-5,NA,TGTGCCAGCAGCCCGCAGGTGGCTAGCAATCAGCCCCAGCATTTT,CASSPQVASNQPQHF
TRBV6-5,NA,TRBJ2-5,NA,TGTGCCAGCAGCAAGATTAGAGCGACAGCAGAGACCCAGTACTTC,CASSKIRATAETQYF
TRBV7-9,TRBD1,TRBJ1-2,NA,TGTGCCAGCAGCGCCCGGGACAGGGCTTATGGCTACACCTTC,CASSARDRAYGYTF
TRBV10-3,TRBD1,TRBJ1-2,NA,TGTGCCATCAGTGAGTCGAGACAGGGGGCGATTGGCTACACCTTC,CAISESRQGAIGYTF
TRBV27,TRBD2,TRBJ2-7,NA,TGTGCCAGCAGCAGGCCCGGCGGGAGGTTCTACGAGCAGTACTTC,CASSRPGGRFYEQYF
TRBV24-1,TRBD1,TRBJ1-1,NA,TGTGCCACCAGTGATTTGCTGACAGGGACGACTTTCTTT,CATSDLLTGTTFF
TRBV18,TRBD1,TRBJ1-5,once,TGTGCCAGCTCACCACCGGGACAGGGGTCGTATCCGGCCGGAGCCCAGCATTTT,CASSPPGQGSYPAGAQHF
TRBV28,TRBD1,TRBJ2-1,NA,TGTGCCAGCAGTGGCGACAGGGAGCGCAATGAGCAGTTCTTC,CASSGDRERNEQFF
TRBV9,NA,TRBJ2-1,NA,TGTGCCAGCAGCGTCCGGGACACCGGACCACTTGGTGAGCAGTTCTTC,CASSVRDTGPLGEQFF
TRBV27,NA,TRBJ1-1,NA,TGTGCCAGCAGTTGGGCAGGTGGTAGGACTGAAGCTTTCTTT,CASSWAGGRTEAFF
TRBV4-2,TRBD1,TRBJ1-6,NA,TGTGCCAGCAGCCAAGATAACCCGGACAGGTATTCACCCCTCCACTTT,CASSQDNPDRYSPLHF
TRBV27,TRBD2,TRBJ2-3,NA,TGTGCCAGCTCCCCCCGTGACGGGAGGGCCCCAGATACGCAGTATTTT,CASSPRDGRAPDTQYF
TRBV5-1,NA,TRBJ1-5,NA,TGCGCCAGCAGCCGTGGGGGGGTAAGGAGCAATCAGCCCCAGCATTTT,CASSRGGVRSNQPQHF
TRBV11-2,NA,TRBJ1-2,NA,TGTGCCAGCAGCCGGACTTATGGCTACACCTTC,CASSRTYGYTF
TRBV29-1,NA,TRBJ2-7,NA,TGCAGCGTCGACAGCGCCTACGAGCAGTACTTC,CSVDSAYEQYF
TRBV4-1,NA,TRBJ1-1,NA,TGCGCCAGCAGCCAAGAGACCCCGGGTGGCACTGAAGCTTTCTTT,CASSQETPGGTEAFF
TRBV14,NA,TRBJ2-7,NA,TGTGCCAGCAGCCGACTAGATCGGGGCCACGAGCAGTACTTC,CASSRLDRGHEQYF
TRBV7-9,NA,TRBJ1-3,NA,TGTGCCAGCAGCTTATTAACTTTTGGAAACACCATATATTTT,CASSLLTFGNTIYF
TRBV19,TRBD2,TRBJ2-1,once,TGTGCCAGTAGTCCCCATCCTGCTAGCGGGAGTGCCGGTGAGCAGTTCTTC,CASSPHPASGSAGEQFF
TRBV10-1,TRBD1,TRBJ2-2,NA,TGCGCCAGCAGTGAGGCTGGGGTAACGAGACAGGGGCTCCCCCGGGAGCTGTTTTTT,CASSEAGVTRQGLPRELFF
TRBV7-8,TRBD1,TRBJ1-2,NA,TGTGCCAGCAGCCGAAAACGGGACAGCGCTAACTATGGCTACACCTTC,CASSRKRDSANYGYTF
TRBV24-1,TRBD2,TRBJ2-7,once,TGTGCCACCAGTGCTGAGACTAGCGGGGGCCACTACGAGCAGTACTTC,CATSAETSGGHYEQYF
TRBV4-2,TRBD1,TRBJ2-7,NA,TGTGCCAGCAGCCAAGATCAGGGGGCCGGCGAGCAGTACTTC,CASSQDQGAGEQYF
TRBV14,TRBD1,TRBJ1-1,NA,TGTGCCAGCAGCCAGCGGACAGGGCTATTGAACACTGAAGCTTTCTTT,CASSQRTGLLNTEAFF
TRBV4-3,TRBD2,TRBJ2-3,NA,TGCGCCAGCAGCCAGACCTTTCGGGGGGGCGTCACAGATACGCAGTATTTT,CASSQTFRGGVTDTQYF
TRBV19,NA,TRBJ2-6,NA,TGTGCCAGTAAGGACAGACAAGCCTCCTCTGGGGCCAACGTCCTGACTTTC,CASKDRQASSGANVLTF
TRBV11-2,TRBD1,TRBJ1-1,NA,TGTGCCAGCAGCTTACCGCCCCGGGGACAGGGGGTCGCTTTCTTT,CASSLPPRGQGVAFF
TRBV7-2,NA,TRBJ2-2,few,TGTGCCAGCAGCATTAGCGGAAACGTGAACACCGGGGAGCTGTTTTTT,CASSISGNVNTGELFF
TRBV9,TRBD1,TRBJ1-6,NA,TGTGCCAGCAGCCCCCGGACAGGGCCACCCCATTCACCCCTCCACTTT,CASSPRTGPPHSPLHF
TRBV27,NA,TRBJ2-1,NA,TGTGCCAGCAGTTTCTTGTTCGCGTTTAGCTCCTACAATGAGCAGTTCTTC,CASSFLFAFSSYNEQFF
TRBV7-3,NA,TRBJ2-3,NA,TGTGCCAGCTCGACTCCCAGCACAGATACGCAGTATTTT,CASSTPSTDTQYF
TRBV14,TRBD1,TRBJ1-2,NA,TGTGCCAGCAGCCCGCTCTCCGGGACAGGGGGCGGCTACACCTTC,CASSPLSGTGGGYTF
TRBV5-8,TRBD1,TRBJ2-7,NA,TGTGCCAGCAGCTTAGGCGGACAGGGGGGGGACGAGCAGTACTTC,CASSLGGQGGDEQYF
TRBV6-5,NA,TRBJ1-2,NA,TGTGCCAGCACTAAATGGTTGTCGGAGGGGTATGGCTACACCTTC,CASTKWLSEGYGYTF
TRBV28,NA,TRBJ1-3,NA,TGTGCCAGCAGCCTACCATATTCTGGAAACACCATATATTTT,CASSLPYSGNTIYF
TRBV24-1,TRBD1,TRBJ2-2,NA,TGTGCCACCAGTTCCACCCCGGGTAGGGACAGTAAGAACACCGGGGAGCTGTTTTTT,CATSSTPGRDSKNTGELFF
TRBV3-1/TRBV3-2,NA,TRBJ2-5,once,TGTGCCAGCAGCCAAGATCTGAGGGAGATGGGTCAAGAGACCCAGTACTTC,CASSQDLREMGQETQYF
TRBV4-2,NA,TRBJ1-1,few,TGTGCCAGCAGCCATAAGGGGCTCAACGCTGAAGCTTTCTTT,CASSHKGLNAEAFF
TRBV4-1,TRBD2,TRBJ2-2,NA,TGCGCCAGCAGCCAAGGGCGACTAGCGGGGTACACCGGGGAGCTGTTTTTT,CASSQGRLAGYTGELFF
TRBV11-1,NA,TRBJ2-7,NA,TGTGCCAGCAGCTTCGCAGTCTCCTACGAGCAGTACTTC,CASSFAVSYEQYF
TRBV13,NA,TRBJ1-5,NA,TGTGCCAGCAGCTTAAGGGAAAGGGGTAGCAATCAGCCCCAGCATTTT,CASSLRERGSNQPQHF